The clone carrying this T cell receptor (beta chain) was counted only a few times. The TCR cDNA carried a universal primer site and UMIs from 5'RACE template switching. TCRdb reprocessed the 5' RACE reads via MiXCR and lists one record per CDR3 protein. The sample holds 200,000 to 250,000 distinct CDR3 sequences; 2.5% to 3.5% are singletons and the top ten take around 3%. The data were taken from a study of T cells after yellow fever vaccination. The CDR3 is made up of 14 amino acids. Trimming pared 4 bases from V and 0 bases from J, leaving 9 bases between. The source of this sequence is a man aged 18 to 30 who received the YFV17D yellow fever vaccine. The chain joins TRBV12-3 or TRBV12-4 to TRBJ1-2; no clear D gene. This specimen was CD4+ T cells sorted from PBMCs, taken 10 days after the yellow fever booster vaccination. The CDR3 loop is CASSSFRSNYGYTF. DNA of the CDR3: TGTGCCAGCAGTTCCTTTCGGTCTAACTATGGCTACACCTTC.